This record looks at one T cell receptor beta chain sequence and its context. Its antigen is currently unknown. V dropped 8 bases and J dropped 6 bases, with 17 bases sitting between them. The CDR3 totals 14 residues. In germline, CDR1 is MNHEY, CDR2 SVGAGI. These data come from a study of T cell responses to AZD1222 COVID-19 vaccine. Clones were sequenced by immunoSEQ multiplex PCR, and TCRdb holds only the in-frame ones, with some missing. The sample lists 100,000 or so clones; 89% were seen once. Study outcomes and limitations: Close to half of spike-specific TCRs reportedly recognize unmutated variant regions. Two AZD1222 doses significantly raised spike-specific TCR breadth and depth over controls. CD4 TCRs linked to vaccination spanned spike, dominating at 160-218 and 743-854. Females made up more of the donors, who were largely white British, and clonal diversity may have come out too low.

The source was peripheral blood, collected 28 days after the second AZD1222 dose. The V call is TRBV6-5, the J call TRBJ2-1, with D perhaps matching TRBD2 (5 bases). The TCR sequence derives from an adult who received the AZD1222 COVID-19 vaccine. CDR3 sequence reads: CASVTSRRGNEQFF. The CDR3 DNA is TGTGCCAGCGTCACTAGTCGACGGGGCAATGAGCAGTTCTTC.